Listed below are T cell receptor beta chains from one sample, sequenced in a study of T-cell reconstitution after alpha-beta-depleted transplantation in children. From the PCR reads, TCRdb called clonotypes with MiXCR, one entry per CDR3 protein. This sample has hundreds of thousands of distinct CDR3 sequences, with about an eighth found just once. The sequenced sample was PBMCs, obtained before TCRalphabeta/CD19-depleted stem cell transplant. Source of these receptors: a girl aged 2 to 9 with congenital amegakaryocytic thrombocytopenia, due to receive a stem cell transplant. Each CDR3 is given with its conserved first and last residue. The D gene is left open where the match is weak. Size is stated for part of the rows, as once, few or many counts, or as a class when the clone is expanded.

cdr3_nt: TGCGCCAGCAGCTCCCACAGGGCCACCGGGGAGCTGTTTTTT
cdr3_aa: CASSSHRATGELFF
j_call: TRBJ2-2
d_call: .
v_call: TRBV5-1
clone_size: many
cdr3_length: 14

cdr3_nt: TGTGCCAGCAGCTTAGGTGGCAGAAGTACAGATACGCAGTATTTT
cdr3_aa: CASSLGGRSTDTQYF
j_call: TRBJ2-3
d_call: .
v_call: TRBV11-2
clone_size: many
cdr3_length: 15

cdr3_nt: TGCAGCGTTGGAGGAGGGGAGACCCAGTACTTC
cdr3_aa: CSVGGGETQYF
j_call: TRBJ2-5
d_call: .
v_call: TRBV29-1
clone_size: many
cdr3_length: 11

cdr3_nt: TGTGCCAGCATCTGGGGAGGGCGTGTATATGAGCAGTTCTTC
cdr3_aa: CASIWGGRVYEQFF
j_call: TRBJ2-1
d_call: TRBD2
v_call: TRBV12-3/TRBV12-4
clone_size: .
cdr3_length: 14

cdr3_nt: TGTGCCAGCTCACCAGCGGGAGAGACCCAGTACTTC
cdr3_aa: CASSPAGETQYF
j_call: TRBJ2-5
d_call: .
v_call: TRBV18
clone_size: many
cdr3_length: 12

cdr3_nt: TGTGCCAGCAGCGTCACCTTCGAGGGGAGCTCCTACGAGCAGTACTTC
cdr3_aa: CASSVTFEGSSYEQYF
j_call: TRBJ2-7
d_call: .
v_call: TRBV12-3/TRBV12-4
clone_size: few
cdr3_length: 16

cdr3_nt: TGTGCCAGCATGGGCAGGGGAGAGACCCAGTACTTC
cdr3_aa: CASMGRGETQYF
j_call: TRBJ2-5
d_call: .
v_call: TRBV12-3/TRBV12-4
clone_size: many
cdr3_length: 12

cdr3_nt: TGTGCCAGCAGTTTATCCGTCCCGGGGGAGCAGTACTTC
cdr3_aa: CASSLSVPGEQYF
j_call: TRBJ2-7
d_call: .
v_call: TRBV12-3/TRBV12-4
clone_size: few
cdr3_length: 13

cdr3_nt: TGTGCCAGCAGCCCCCGGGGACCGACTTTGACCAAAAACATTCAGTACTTC
cdr3_aa: CASSPRGPTLTKNIQYF
j_call: TRBJ2-4
d_call: .
v_call: TRBV3-1
clone_size: .
cdr3_length: 17

cdr3_nt: TGTGCCATCGGAACCGGGACTAGCGGAAACTACGAGCAGTACTTC
cdr3_aa: CAIGTGTSGNYEQYF
j_call: TRBJ2-7
d_call: TRBD2
v_call: TRBV10-3
clone_size: many
cdr3_length: 15

cdr3_nt: TGCGCCAGTACCTCCCGGGGACGTAGGGGCTACAATGAGCAGTTCTTC
cdr3_aa: CASTSRGRRGYNEQFF
j_call: TRBJ2-1
d_call: .
v_call: TRBV5-1
clone_size: many
cdr3_length: 16

cdr3_nt: TGTGCCAGCAGCCCCGGGACAGGGGGATTTGGGACCCAGCATTTT
cdr3_aa: CASSPGTGGFGTQHF
j_call: TRBJ1-5
d_call: TRBD1
v_call: TRBV28
clone_size: .
cdr3_length: 15

cdr3_nt: TGCGCCAGCAGCTTTACTGGGAGCACTGAAGCTTTCTTT
cdr3_aa: CASSFTGSTEAFF
j_call: TRBJ1-1
d_call: .
v_call: TRBV5-1
clone_size: .
cdr3_length: 13

cdr3_nt: TGTGCCAGCAGGGTCCAGGGACTAGCGGACTACAATGAGCAGTTCTTC
cdr3_aa: CASRVQGLADYNEQFF
j_call: TRBJ2-1
d_call: TRBD2
v_call: TRBV7-9
clone_size: .
cdr3_length: 16

cdr3_nt: TGCGCCAGCAGCGGAGGGGCCTTTTCCCACTCCTACGAGCAGTACTTC
cdr3_aa: CASSGGAFSHSYEQYF
j_call: TRBJ2-7
d_call: .
v_call: TRBV5-1
clone_size: many
cdr3_length: 16

cdr3_nt: TGTGCCACCAGTAATGGGGCGGGGGGGCCTCCGGGAGATACGCAGTATTTT
cdr3_aa: CATSNGAGGPPGDTQYF
j_call: TRBJ2-3
d_call: TRBD2
v_call: TRBV24-1
clone_size: many
cdr3_length: 17

cdr3_nt: TGCAGTGCTAGACGCTTTCTGGGCGGGCAAGGGGCCCAGTACTTC
cdr3_aa: CSARRFLGGQGAQYF
j_call: TRBJ2-5
d_call: .
v_call: TRBV20-1
clone_size: few
cdr3_length: 15

cdr3_nt: TGTGCCTGGAGTAGGACTACCCGCACCGGGGAGCTGTTTTTT
cdr3_aa: CAWSRTTRTGELFF
j_call: TRBJ2-2
d_call: .
v_call: TRBV30
clone_size: few
cdr3_length: 14

cdr3_nt: TGCAGTGCCTTCCTCTACTCCTACAATGAGCAGTTCTTC
cdr3_aa: CSAFLYSYNEQFF
j_call: TRBJ2-1
d_call: .
v_call: TRBV20-1
clone_size: many
cdr3_length: 13

cdr3_nt: TGTGCCAGCAGCCCGACAGGACAGGCCTACAATGAGCAGTTCTTC
cdr3_aa: CASSPTGQAYNEQFF
j_call: TRBJ2-1
d_call: TRBD1
v_call: TRBV7-3
clone_size: many
cdr3_length: 15

cdr3_nt: TGTGCCAGCAGCCAAGGCTTCGCGAGCGGAGGGTTTCAAGAGACCCAGTACTTC
cdr3_aa: CASSQGFASGGFQETQYF
j_call: TRBJ2-5
d_call: .
v_call: TRBV4-2
clone_size: many
cdr3_length: 18

cdr3_nt: TGTGCCACCACCAGGGACAGGGATGAGACCCAGTACTTC
cdr3_aa: CATTRDRDETQYF
j_call: TRBJ2-5
d_call: TRBD1
v_call: TRBV15
clone_size: few
cdr3_length: 13

cdr3_nt: TGCGCCAGCAGCCCGGAGGACTGGGCAGATACGCAGTATTTT
cdr3_aa: CASSPEDWADTQYF
j_call: TRBJ2-3
d_call: .
v_call: TRBV5-1
clone_size: many
cdr3_length: 14

cdr3_nt: TGCAGTGCCCCGGTCGTAAGCACAGATACGCAGTATTTT
cdr3_aa: CSAPVVSTDTQYF
j_call: TRBJ2-3
d_call: .
v_call: TRBV20-1
clone_size: many
cdr3_length: 13

cdr3_nt: TGTGCCAGCAGACCAGGGGTAGGGACTGAAGCTTTCTTT
cdr3_aa: CASRPGVGTEAFF
j_call: TRBJ1-1
d_call: .
v_call: TRBV28
clone_size: many
cdr3_length: 13

cdr3_nt: TGTGCCAGCAGGGAACGGGTCAATGAGCAGTTCTTC
cdr3_aa: CASRERVNEQFF
j_call: TRBJ2-1
d_call: .
v_call: TRBV6-6
clone_size: many
cdr3_length: 12

cdr3_nt: TGCGCCAGCAGCCTGACCGGGACTAGCGGGGGGCCCAATGAGCAGTTCTTC
cdr3_aa: CASSLTGTSGGPNEQFF
j_call: TRBJ2-1
d_call: TRBD2
v_call: TRBV5-1
clone_size: few
cdr3_length: 17

cdr3_nt: TGCGCCAGCAGCTTTACCTCATTAGCGGGGGCCGGGGAGCTGTTTTTT
cdr3_aa: CASSFTSLAGAGELFF
j_call: TRBJ2-2
d_call: TRBD2
v_call: TRBV5-1
clone_size: many
cdr3_length: 16

cdr3_nt: TGCAGTGCTAGAGTTGGCAGGGGTGGATCTGGGGCCAACGTCCTGACTTTC
cdr3_aa: CSARVGRGGSGANVLTF
j_call: TRBJ2-6
d_call: .
v_call: TRBV20-1
clone_size: many
cdr3_length: 17

cdr3_nt: TGCAGCGTTGGGCCTGCTAGTGGTGAGACCCAGTACTTC
cdr3_aa: CSVGPASGETQYF
j_call: TRBJ2-5
d_call: .
v_call: TRBV29-1
clone_size: many
cdr3_length: 13

cdr3_nt: TGCAGCGTTGCCGCAAGCTCTGGAAACACCATATATTTT
cdr3_aa: CSVAASSGNTIYF
j_call: TRBJ1-3
d_call: .
v_call: TRBV29-1
clone_size: .
cdr3_length: 13

cdr3_nt: TGCGCCAGCAGCCCGCGACAGGGGACTGAAGCTTTCTTT
cdr3_aa: CASSPRQGTEAFF
j_call: TRBJ1-1
d_call: TRBD1
v_call: TRBV5-1
clone_size: few
cdr3_length: 13

cdr3_nt: TGCAGTGCTAGCCCCCCGGGACAACGTAACTATGGCGACACCTTC
cdr3_aa: CSASPPGQRNYGDTF
j_call: TRBJ1-2
d_call: .
v_call: TRBV20-1
clone_size: .
cdr3_length: 15

cdr3_nt: TGTGCTAGTGCTTTCGGTACAGCGAACACCGGGGAGCTGTTTTTT
cdr3_aa: CASAFGTANTGELFF
j_call: TRBJ2-2
d_call: .
v_call: TRBV12-5
clone_size: few
cdr3_length: 15

cdr3_nt: TGTGCCAGCAGCCCCGGACCCCCCACCCTTGTCCAGTACTTC
cdr3_aa: CASSPGPPTLVQYF
j_call: TRBJ2-5
d_call: .
v_call: TRBV7-2
clone_size: .
cdr3_length: 14

cdr3_nt: TGCAGTGCCCCCCAGCTTGCGGGACAGGCTCAAGAGACCCAGTACTTC
cdr3_aa: CSAPQLAGQAQETQYF
j_call: TRBJ2-5
d_call: TRBD1
v_call: TRBV20-1
clone_size: few
cdr3_length: 16

cdr3_nt: TGCGCCAGCAGCTTGGTAGGGCCCCCTGAAGCTTTCTTT
cdr3_aa: CASSLVGPPEAFF
j_call: TRBJ1-1
d_call: .
v_call: TRBV5-1
clone_size: few
cdr3_length: 13

cdr3_nt: TGCAGTGCTACGGACAGCATTTATTCACCCCTCCACTTT
cdr3_aa: CSATDSIYSPLHF
j_call: TRBJ1-6
d_call: .
v_call: TRBV20-1
clone_size: many
cdr3_length: 13

cdr3_nt: TGTGCCAGCAGCGTAGAGCCAGGGGGGCAGCCCCAGCATTTT
cdr3_aa: CASSVEPGGQPQHF
j_call: TRBJ1-5
d_call: TRBD1
v_call: TRBV9
clone_size: few
cdr3_length: 14

cdr3_nt: TGTGCCAGCAGCAAGAAGCGGGAGTTAAACATTCAGTACTTC
cdr3_aa: CASSKKRELNIQYF
j_call: TRBJ2-4
d_call: TRBD2
v_call: TRBV28
clone_size: few
cdr3_length: 14

cdr3_nt: TGCAGTGCTTCTAAACCCGGGACTAGCGGGGGGGTTAAGGACGAGCAGTACTTC
cdr3_aa: CSASKPGTSGGVKDEQYF
j_call: TRBJ2-7
d_call: TRBD2
v_call: TRBV20-1
clone_size: .
cdr3_length: 18

cdr3_nt: TGTGCCAGCAGCTCGCAACAGGGGGCTGGAAACACCATATATTTT
cdr3_aa: CASSSQQGAGNTIYF
j_call: TRBJ1-3
d_call: TRBD1
v_call: TRBV7-6
clone_size: .
cdr3_length: 15

cdr3_nt: TGCGCCAGCAGCCCCCTCCGGCTCGGGGGGGTGAAAGAGACCCAGTACTTC
cdr3_aa: CASSPLRLGGVKETQYF
j_call: TRBJ2-5
d_call: TRBD2
v_call: TRBV5-1
clone_size: few
cdr3_length: 17

cdr3_nt: TGTGCCAGCAGGACCGGGACAGGGAGTCAAGAGACCCAGTACTTC
cdr3_aa: CASRTGTGSQETQYF
j_call: TRBJ2-5
d_call: TRBD1
v_call: TRBV28
clone_size: .
cdr3_length: 15

cdr3_nt: TGCGCCAGCAGCTTGGTTTTCAGTACAGAACCCCAGAGAGGGACCCAGTACTTC
cdr3_aa: CASSLVFSTEPQRGTQYF
j_call: TRBJ2-5
d_call: .
v_call: TRBV5-1
clone_size: few
cdr3_length: 18

cdr3_nt: TGTGCCAGTAAAGAACTGACAGGGGTCCCCTATGGCTACACCTTC
cdr3_aa: CASKELTGVPYGYTF
j_call: TRBJ1-2
d_call: TRBD1
v_call: TRBV19
clone_size: .
cdr3_length: 15

cdr3_nt: TGCGCCAGCAGCTTGGTTGCTAGCGGGGTTTACAATGAGCAGTTCTTC
cdr3_aa: CASSLVASGVYNEQFF
j_call: TRBJ2-1
d_call: TRBD2
v_call: TRBV5-1
clone_size: many
cdr3_length: 16

cdr3_nt: TGTGCTAGTGGTGCGAGGGATCAGCCCCAGCATTTT
cdr3_aa: CASGARDQPQHF
j_call: TRBJ1-5
d_call: .
v_call: TRBV12-5
clone_size: many
cdr3_length: 12

cdr3_nt: TGTGCCATCAGTTTAAAGGCGGGACACGTTCAGAACACAGATACGCAGTATTTT
cdr3_aa: CAISLKAGHVQNTDTQYF
j_call: TRBJ2-3
d_call: .
v_call: TRBV12-3/TRBV12-4
clone_size: few
cdr3_length: 18

cdr3_nt: TGCAGTGCTAGAGATCTGGCTAGCGGGAGGGGAACCTACGAGCAGTACTTC
cdr3_aa: CSARDLASGRGTYEQYF
j_call: TRBJ2-7
d_call: TRBD2
v_call: TRBV20-1
clone_size: many
cdr3_length: 17

cdr3_nt: TGTGCCAGCAGCCCGACCCCCAAGGGGTCCTACGAGCAGTACTTC
cdr3_aa: CASSPTPKGSYEQYF
j_call: TRBJ2-7
d_call: .
v_call: TRBV7-6
clone_size: few
cdr3_length: 15

cdr3_nt: TGTGCCAGCAGTTTAGTGAAACCCTCGGATACGCAGTATTTT
cdr3_aa: CASSLVKPSDTQYF
j_call: TRBJ2-3
d_call: .
v_call: TRBV27
clone_size: .
cdr3_length: 14

cdr3_nt: TGCGCCAGCAGCTCCGGTATGACAGGGGAGAACACTGAAGCTTTCTTT
cdr3_aa: CASSSGMTGENTEAFF
j_call: TRBJ1-1
d_call: TRBD1
v_call: TRBV5-1
clone_size: many
cdr3_length: 16

cdr3_nt: TGCAGTGCGATGCAAGACTCCTACGAGCAGTACTTC
cdr3_aa: CSAMQDSYEQYF
j_call: TRBJ2-7
d_call: .
v_call: TRBV20-1
clone_size: many
cdr3_length: 12

cdr3_nt: TGCGCCAGCAGCCACCCTAGAACAGGGGCCGGTCAGCCCCAGCATTTT
cdr3_aa: CASSHPRTGAGQPQHF
j_call: TRBJ1-5
d_call: TRBD1
v_call: TRBV4-1
clone_size: many
cdr3_length: 16